The rows below give T cell receptor beta chains drawn from one sample of a study of regulatory T cells in long-lasting Graves disease. TCRdb reanalysed the multiplex PCR reads using MiXCR and keeps one entry per CDR3 protein. The sample contains some 200,000 distinct CDR3 sequences, roughly 19% of which appear only once. These data were also filed under a second study, of T cells in Graves' hyperthyroidism and ophthalmopathy.

The specimen comprised peripheral blood mononuclear cells (PBMCs), sampled at new diagnosis, from a patient treated with antithyroid drugs. These receptors all stem from a woman aged 25 to 39 with Graves disease. Each CDR3 is given with its conserved first and last residue. The D gene is left open where the match is weak. Some rows have no size entry. The others give once, few or many, or a class for an expanded clone.

clone size: many
J gene: TRBJ2-3
D gene: -
V gene: TRBV13
CDR3 DNA: TGTGCCAGCAGCCCATCCCGGGGGGATACGCAGTATTTT
CDR3 protein: CASSPSRGDTQYF

clone size: -
J gene: TRBJ2-1
D gene: TRBD2
V gene: TRBV6-5
CDR3 DNA: TGTGCCAGCAGCCCCCGGGGGGGGCTCAATGAGCAGTTCTTC
CDR3 protein: CASSPRGGLNEQFF

clone size: many
J gene: TRBJ1-5
D gene: -
V gene: TRBV7-9
CDR3 DNA: TGTGCCAGCAGCTTAGACAGGGGCAATCAGCCCCAGCATTTT
CDR3 protein: CASSLDRGNQPQHF

clone size: many
J gene: TRBJ1-1
D gene: -
V gene: TRBV2
CDR3 DNA: TGTGCCAGCAGTTATCACGGGAACACTGAAGCTTTCTTT
CDR3 protein: CASSYHGNTEAFF

clone size: many
J gene: TRBJ2-7
D gene: -
V gene: TRBV12-3/TRBV12-4
CDR3 DNA: TGTGCCAGCAGTGGACACAACAGCTACGAGCAGTACTTC
CDR3 protein: CASSGHNSYEQYF

clone size: many
J gene: TRBJ1-5
D gene: -
V gene: TRBV2
CDR3 DNA: TGTGCCAGCAGTGAAGCGCTCACAGGTTTCACTTACTTTAGCAATCAGCCCCAGCATTTT
CDR3 protein: CASSEALTGFTYFSNQPQHF

clone size: many
J gene: TRBJ2-7
D gene: -
V gene: TRBV11-2
CDR3 DNA: TGTGCCAGCAGCTTAGAGGCGGACAGCTCCTACGAGCAGTACTTC
CDR3 protein: CASSLEADSSYEQYF

clone size: -
J gene: TRBJ1-2
D gene: TRBD1
V gene: TRBV30
CDR3 DNA: TGTGCCCAAGGACAGGTTGGTTTTCTTTCCCATGGCTACACCTTC
CDR3 protein: CAQGQVGFLSHGYTF

clone size: many
J gene: TRBJ2-1
D gene: -
V gene: TRBV5-8
CDR3 DNA: TGTGCCAGCAGCCAGGGGTGGGGCACCTACAATGAGCAGTTCTTC
CDR3 protein: CASSQGWGTYNEQFF

clone size: -
J gene: TRBJ1-3
D gene: TRBD1
V gene: TRBV7-2
CDR3 DNA: TGTGCCAGCAGCTTGACAGGGCTTAGTCTCTCTGGAAACACCATATATTTT
CDR3 protein: CASSLTGLSLSGNTIYF

clone size: many
J gene: TRBJ2-2
D gene: -
V gene: TRBV7-8
CDR3 DNA: TGTGCCAGCAGCCCGAGGGGGGGGCGAGCCGGGGAGCTGTTTTTT
CDR3 protein: CASSPRGGRAGELFF

clone size: -
J gene: TRBJ1-3
D gene: -
V gene: TRBV29-1
CDR3 DNA: TGCAGCGTTGGCGTTATTGGAAACACCATATATTTT
CDR3 protein: CSVGVIGNTIYF

clone size: few
J gene: TRBJ2-1
D gene: -
V gene: TRBV5-5
CDR3 DNA: TGTGCCAGCAGCATCTACAATGAGCAGTTCTTC
CDR3 protein: CASSIYNEQFF

clone size: many
J gene: TRBJ1-1
D gene: -
V gene: TRBV20-1
CDR3 DNA: TGCAGTGCTAGAGATGGAAAGACCATGAACACTGAAGCTTTCTTT
CDR3 protein: CSARDGKTMNTEAFF

clone size: many
J gene: TRBJ2-1
D gene: -
V gene: TRBV12-3/TRBV12-4
CDR3 DNA: TGTGCCAGCAGTCCTCGGGACTCCTACGACAATGAGCAGTTCTTC
CDR3 protein: CASSPRDSYDNEQFF

clone size: few
J gene: TRBJ2-2
D gene: -
V gene: TRBV7-9
CDR3 DNA: TGTGCCAGCAGCTTAGTAGGTACAGTCAACACCGGGGAGCTGTTTTTT
CDR3 protein: CASSLVGTVNTGELFF

clone size: many
J gene: TRBJ1-2
D gene: TRBD1
V gene: TRBV10-3
CDR3 DNA: TGTGCCATCAGTGAGTCCGGACAGGGGGCCTACTCTAACTATGGCTACACCTTC
CDR3 protein: CAISESGQGAYSNYGYTF

clone size: many
J gene: TRBJ1-1
D gene: -
V gene: TRBV20-1
CDR3 DNA: TGCAGTGCCAGGGGCAGCTCGAACACTGAAGCTTTCTTT
CDR3 protein: CSARGSSNTEAFF

clone size: many
J gene: TRBJ1-1
D gene: TRBD1
V gene: TRBV5-1
CDR3 DNA: TGCGCCAGCAGCTTGTTAGGACAGGGGCGCACTGAAGCTTTCTTT
CDR3 protein: CASSLLGQGRTEAFF

clone size: many
J gene: TRBJ1-1
D gene: TRBD1
V gene: TRBV19
CDR3 DNA: TGTGCCAGTAGTTCCTTGCGACAGGGGGCACTTTGGACTGAAGCTTTCTTT
CDR3 protein: CASSSLRQGALWTEAFF

clone size: many
J gene: TRBJ2-2
D gene: -
V gene: TRBV6-1
CDR3 DNA: TGTGCCAGCATGGCAGGGAACACCGGGGAGCTGTTTTTT
CDR3 protein: CASMAGNTGELFF

clone size: many
J gene: TRBJ1-5
D gene: -
V gene: TRBV29-1
CDR3 DNA: TGCAGCGTTGCAGACAGTAGCAATCAGCCCCAGCATTTT
CDR3 protein: CSVADSSNQPQHF